The TCR beta chain under discussion was sequenced for a study of T cells in Graves' hyperthyroidism and ophthalmopathy. CDR1 and CDR2 (germline): SGHAT, FQNNGV. V shed 0 bases and J shed 3 bases, with 18 bases lying between them. The CDR3 is 17 amino acids. 10 ml fresh peripheral blood yielded the PBMCs. This clonotype was observed many times. Researchers took RNA transcripts and amplified the TCR beta CDR3 regions from them. Using the HTBI primer set, a first-round RT-PCR was run on the TCR CDR3. One entry per CDR3 protein results from TCRdb running MiXCR on the multiplex PCR reads. Among about 350,000 distinct CDR3 sequences listed, 15% to 20% were seen once.

The V and J genes are TRBV11-2 and TRBJ2-7, with D possibly being TRBD2 (6 bases). This sequence was found in a woman aged 40 to 55 with Graves' ophthalmopathy. The sample taken for sequencing was blood. The CDR3 region is CASSLDQVGAGFYEQYF. Here the CDR3 DNA reads TGTGCCAGCAGCTTAGATCAGGTTGGTGCGGGATTCTACGAGCAGTACTTC.